Below, 14 T cell receptor beta chains from the same sample are listed, as sequenced in a study of identical twins (dated by TCRdb to about 2016). The receptor library was made with 5' RACE. The sequencing machine was an Illumina HiSeq 2000. Through fastp at Q25 and MiXCR, TCRdb rebuilt clones from the public reads, retaining in-frame beta chains. Every entry covers one CDR3 protein and lists the most common genes and DNA from its rows. The sample contains more than 250,000 distinct CDR3 sequences, more than 6.5% of them found a single time. The ten top clones hold approximately 2.1% of the sample. The same sample was also used in a study of yellow fever vaccine responses in identical twins.

Input material: memory (CD45RO+) T cells sorted from blood. The sample's cell subset or site label, in plain terms: CD45RO+ enriched T cells. These receptor sequences come from a woman under 30 in good health.

J is TRBJ2-1 and V is TRBV9, with 7 positions matching TRBD2. From germline, CDR1 is SGDLS and CDR2 YYNGEE. Trimming took 4 bases from V and 9 from J; bases not matched to a gene: 13. The CDR3 extends over 15 amino acids. CDR3 region: CASSLGAGALSEQFF. CDR3 DNA sequence: TGTGCCAGCAGCCTAGGGGCGGGAGCGCTCAGTGAGCAGTTCTTC.

In its sample, this clonotype was seen many times. This chain joins TRBV25-1 and TRBJ2-1, with D possibly being TRBD2 (5 bases). Germline CDR1 reads MGHDK; CDR2 reads SYGVNS. V was trimmed by 4 bases and J by 4 bases, leaving 8 bases between them. The CDR3 is 13 residues long. This CDR3 is CASSGGHYNEQFF. The CDR3 DNA follows: TGTGCCAGCAGTGGAGGGCATTACAATGAGCAGTTCTTC.

This rearrangement joins TRBV20-1 to TRBJ2-5, with D perhaps TRBD1 or TRBD2 (5 bases each). This CDR3 comprises 14 residues. Germline assignment: CDR1 DFQATT and CDR2 SNEGSKA (reference sequence). V shed 5 bases and J shed 2 bases, with 15 bases lying between them. This chain's CDR3 is CSAYTPGRQETQYF. CDR3 coding DNA: TGCAGTGCTTATACACCGGGACGACAAGAGACCCAGTACTTC.

This clonotype has only a few counts. J is TRBJ2-6 and V is TRBV7-3; 8 bases align to TRBD1. Germline V CDR1 and CDR2: SGHTA, FQGTGA. The CDR3 extends over 16 amino acids. Trimming cost V 5 bases and J 4 bases; bases outside gene matches: 7. In DNA form, the CDR3 reads TGTGCCAGCAGCCCCACAGGGGGTTTCGGGGCCAACGTCCTGACTTTC. Protein sequence: CASSPTGGFGANVLTF.

This clonotype was observed a few times. This chain links TRBV7-2 with TRBJ2-7; TRBD1 might be the D (6 bases). The CDR3 consists of 15 residues. The germline V gene encodes CDR1 SGHTA and CDR2 FQGNSA. V lost 1 base and J lost 2, with 12 bases in between. The CDR3 spells CASSLGQATTYEQYF. DNA of the CDR3: TGTGCCAGCAGCTTAGGACAGGCGACCACCTACGAGCAGTACTTC.

This clonotype was seen a handful of times. The chain joins TRBV6-2 or TRBV6-3 to TRBJ1-1; 9 nucleotides align to TRBD1. Germline trimming cut 5 bases from V and 10 bases from J; bases unmatched to any gene: 5. CDR1 MNHEY and CDR2 SVGEGT come from the germline V gene. This CDR3 spans 12 amino acids. The CDR3 loop reads CASSQGQGRAFF. The CDR3 DNA follows: TGTGCCAGCAGTCAGGGACAGGGAAGAGCTTTCTTT.

Ten or more counts support this clonotype. The chain has TRBV12-3 or TRBV12-4 and TRBJ1-1, with a possible D match to TRBD1 (5 bases). The CDR3 sequence is 14 residues long. The V and J ends lost 6 bases and 1 base respectively, with 12 bases between them. The CDR3 protein is CASRVTVTNTEAFF. As DNA, the CDR3 is TGTGCCAGCAGGGTGACAGTGACGAACACTGAAGCTTTCTTT.

The chain has TRBV11-2 and TRBJ2-5; 8 nucleotides align to TRBD2. Trimming cost V 8 bases and J 4 bases; bases outside gene matches: 18. Looked up from germline, CDR1 is SGHAT and CDR2 is FQNNGV. CDR3 length equals 17 residues. The CDR3 sequence: CASSPGGRAGEGETQYF. Here the CDR3 DNA reads TGTGCCAGCTCACCCGGGGGGCGAGCGGGAGAGGGAGAGACCCAGTACTTC.

The rearrangement uses TRBV10-3 and TRBJ2-1, with 12 bases matching TRBD2. Per germline, CDR1 ENHRY and CDR2 SYGVKD. The CDR3 runs 14 residues. The V gene end was trimmed by 10 bases and the J gene end by 4 bases; junction bases not matched to a gene: 5. The chain's CDR3 is CATLAGGNYNEQFF. CDR3 DNA sequence: TGTGCCACCCTAGCGGGGGGGAATTACAATGAGCAGTTCTTC.

In its sample, this clonotype was seen a few times. The chain links TRBV20-1 to TRBJ2-1, with 9 bases identical to TRBD2. V lost 2 bases, J lost 8 bases, and 10 bases stayed unmatched. Germline CDR1 is DFQATT and CDR2 is SNEGSKA (reference sequence). The CDR3 length is 15 residues. CDR3 in amino acids: CSARLGASGNDEQFF. The CDR3, as DNA: TGCAGTGCTAGACTCGGAGCTAGCGGGAATGATGAGCAGTTCTTC.

This chain joins TRBV15 and TRBJ1-2; D is uncertain. The CDR3 covers 13 residues. The V gene lost 0 bases and the J gene lost 8 bases, with 10 bases spanning the gap. Looked up from germline, CDR1 is LNHNV and CDR2 is YYDKDF (reference sequence). In DNA, the CDR3 is TGTGCCACCAGCAGAGATCCGAGCGAGGGCTACACCTTC. Translating it yields CATSRDPSEGYTF.

The genes are TRBV20-1 and TRBJ2-5; TRBD2 matches 11 bases. Trimming at V came to 2 bases and at J to 5 bases, leaving 7 bases not matched to a gene. CDR1 and CDR2 (germline): DFQATT, SNEGSKA (reference sequence). This CDR3 has 15 residues. CDR3 region: CSARKSSGRGETQYF. DNA of the CDR3: TGCAGTGCTAGAAAAAGTAGCGGGAGGGGCGAGACCCAGTACTTC.

This clonotype occurred a few times. The chain links TRBV15 to TRBJ1-5; D not resolved. V lost 0 bases and J lost 2, with 17 bases in between. Germline CDR1 is LNHNV and CDR2 is YYDKDF (reference sequence). The CDR3 has 18 residues. CDR3 in DNA: TGTGCCACCAGCAGAGATTACCTCTCGCCGGATGGCAATCAGCCCCAGCATTTT. Amino acid sequence: CATSRDYLSPDGNQPQHF.

This clonotype was counted only a few times. This sequence joins TRBV4-2 and TRBJ1-1; D unclear. The V end lost 0 bases, the J end lost 3 bases, and 8 bases lay between the germline ends. CDR3 size: 14 residues. Germline CDR1 is LGHNA and CDR2 is YNFKEQ. In DNA, the CDR3 is TGTGCCAGCAGCCAAGAATACGGTTACACTGAAGCTTTCTTT. Protein product: CASSQEYGYTEAFF.